The present entry profiles one T cell receptor (beta chain) with its context. The antigen is unknown. The data stem from a study of response to subunit inactivated influenza vaccine. Whole-study results and caveats: Each seasonal flu vaccination may recruit only limited new T cells, authors suggested.

MiXCR, applied by TCRdb to the RT-PCR reads, yields one record per CDR3 protein. The sample holds some 850,000 distinct CDR3 sequences, approximately 17% seen once. Germline lookup yields CDR1 SGHVS and CDR2 FQNEAQ. This CDR3 has 15 amino acids. V gave up 1 base and J gave up 7 bases, with 13 bases separating them. The chain has TRBV7-8 and TRBJ2-2; unclear D gene. The material was PBMCs from blood, obtained around 5 days after vaccination. The receptor was derived from a man aged 45-65 years who received an inactivated influenza vaccine. CDR3 sequence (DNA): TGTGCCAGCAGCTTAGGGACCTCATTCGACGGGGAGCTGTTTTTT. Encoded protein: CASSLGTSFDGELFF. Full variable domain (remainder filled in from reference TRBV7-8 and TRBJ2-2): GAGVSQSPRYKVAKRGQDVALRCDPISGHVSLFWYQQALGQGPEFLTYFQNEAQLDKSGLPSDRFFAERPEGSVSTLKIQRTQQEDSAVYLCASSLGTSFDGELFFGEGSRLTVL.